These 21 T cell receptor beta chains were all obtained from the same sample, sequenced in a study of shared clonotypes between healthy human individuals. Data came from immunoSEQ multiplex PCR; TCRdb stores just in-frame clones and leaves some out. Of fewer than 650,000 clones in the sample, roughly 79% are singletons; the top ten hold 12%. The source material was PBMCs. These receptors all come from a woman aged 40-49 years in good health. Some clones in this sample may be carry-over from other donors' samples.

The chain uses TRBV4-1 and TRBJ2-1; D is ambiguous. Germline CDR1 is MGHRA and CDR2 is YSYEKL. Deletions cut 7 bases from V and 13 bases from J, with 23 bases between. The CDR3 contains 14 residues. CDR3 region: CASKSLGTVAVQFF. CDR3 nucleotide sequence: TGCGCCAGCAAATCCTTAGGAACGGTGGCGGTCCAGTTCTTC.

The V and J genes are TRBV5-1 and TRBJ2-2; TRBD2 matches 7 bases. V dropped 4 bases and J dropped 3; count of bases not matched to a gene: 6. The germline V gene has CDR1 SGHRS and CDR2 YFSETQ. The CDR3 sequence is 15 residues long. The CDR3 DNA reads as TGCGCCAGCAGCCTACGGGAGGCCCACACCGGGGAGCTGTTTTTT. It specifies CASSLREAHTGELFF. Using reference TRBV5-1 and TRBJ2-2 for the parts outside the CDR3, the full variable domain is KAGVTQTPRYLIKTRGQQVTLSCSPISGHRSVSWYQQTPGQGLQFLFEYFSETQRNKGNFPGRFSGRQFSNSRSEMNVSTLELGDSALYLCASSLREAHTGELFFGEGSRLTVL.

The chain uses TRBV7-6 and TRBJ2-3, with 7 bases lining up with TRBD2. V dropped 0 bases and J dropped 6; count of bases not matched to a gene: 3. The CDR3 loop spans 14 amino acids. Germline V lookup: CDR1 SGHVS, CDR2 FNYEAQ. CDR3 sequence: CASSLARESDTQYF. In DNA, the CDR3 is TGTGCCAGCAGCTTAGCGCGGGAGTCCGATACGCAGTATTTT.

The chain combines TRBV6-1 with TRBJ2-5; a possible D gene is TRBD1 (5 bases). The J call may be mistaken, given a closer DNA end match to TRBJ2-7. The germline gives CDR1 MNHNS, CDR2 SASEGT. This CDR3 has 11 residues. CDR3 nucleotide sequence: TGTGCCAGCGGCAGGGTTTACGAGCAGTACTTC. Protein: CASGRVYEQYF.

This sequence joins TRBV28 and TRBJ2-3; TRBD1 matches at 7 bases. Trimming removed 1 base from V and 3 bases from J; junction bases left unmatched: 4. CDR3 size: 15 residues. Germline assignment: CDR1 MDHEN and CDR2 SYDVKM. The CDR3 coding sequence is TGTGCCAGCAGTTTATACAGACAGGGAACAGATACGCAGTATTTT. Its protein is CASSLYRQGTDTQYF. The full variable domain, rest sourced from reference TRBV28 and TRBJ2-3, is DVKVTQSSRYLVKRTGEKVFLECVQDMDHENMFWYRQDPGLGLRLIYFSYDVKMKEKGDIPEGYSVSREKKERFSLILESASTNQTSMYLCASSLYRQGTDTQYFGPGTRLTVL.

Of note for this clone: A much more abundant neighbour one base away suggests this may be a read error. The genes are TRBV19 and TRBJ2-6, with 12 nucleotides matching TRBD2. The CDR3 is 20 amino acids. Germline V gene data show CDR1 as LNHDA and CDR2 as SQIVND (reference sequence). CDR3 protein: CASSIPGLAGNDGGANALTF. DNA for the CDR3: TGTGCCAGTAGTATACCCGGACTAGCGGGAAATGATGGCGGGGCCAACGCCCTGACTTTC.

V is TRBV5-1 and J is TRBJ1-5; TRBD1 might be the D (5 bases). V lost 4 bases and J lost 0, with 11 bases in between. Germline CDR1 is SGHRS and CDR2 is YFSETQ. This CDR3 contains 15 residues. CDR3 DNA: TGCGCCAGCAGCCCACTAGACAGTAGCAATCAGCCCCAGCATTTT. It is translated as CASSPLDSSNQPQHF.

Remarks on this clone: A far larger clone is only one base removed, so a read error is likely. The chain carries TRBV5-4 and TRBJ1-2; TRBD1 might be the D (6 bases). CDR3 length equals 16 residues. V was clipped by 4 bases and J by 2 bases, with 18 bases between them. Germline CDR1 SGHNT, CDR2 YYREEE (reference sequence). CDR3 nucleotides: TGTGCCAGCAGCCGGGACAATGGGTTATTGAACTATGGCTACACCTTC. This sequence encodes CASSRDNGLLNYGYTF.

The chain employs TRBV5-1 and TRBJ2-6; 8 bases map to TRBD2. Germline V CDR1 and CDR2: SGHRS, YFSETQ. V shed 6 bases and J 0 bases; nucleotides not matched to a gene: 5. The CDR3 is made up of 16 amino acids. CDR3 protein: CASKVSGNSGANVLTF. The CDR3 nucleotides are TGCGCCAGCAAAGTTAGCGGGAACTCTGGGGCCAACGTCCTGACTTTC.

The rearrangement uses TRBV4-2 and TRBJ1-3; 10 positions match TRBD1. The ends lost 0 bases at V and 7 bases at J; junction bases unmatched: 6. CDR3 length equals 16 residues. Germline assignment: CDR1 LGHNA and CDR2 YNFKEQ. The CDR3 spells CASSQEGGQGFNTIYF. The CDR3 region has the DNA TGTGCCAGCAGCCAAGAAGGGGGACAGGGGTTCAACACCATATATTTT.

Comments on this clone: This is likely a read error, given that the CDR3 carries no conserved phenylalanine or tryptophan at its end. This chain uses TRBV18 with TRBJ1-1; D remains ambiguous. Germline V CDR1 and CDR2: KGHSH, LQKENI. The CDR3 extends over 16 amino acids. Trimming took 3 bases from V and 5 from J, leaving 19 bases between them. CDR3 DNA: TGTGCCAGCTCACCCTCCCTCGGCACGGGATCGACTGAAGCTTTCCTT. Protein product: CASSPSLGTGSTEAFL.

This chain connects TRBV6-5 to TRBJ2-5; 7 bases align to TRBD2. Losses at the gene ends were 8 bases for V and 9 bases for J; bases not matched to a gene: 18. Per the germline V gene, CDR1 is MNHEY and CDR2 is SVGAGI. This CDR3 comprises 15 residues. The CDR3 loop reads CASPQGLAVGGAQYF. The CDR3 region has the DNA TGTGCCAGCCCCCAAGGTCTAGCGGTAGGCGGGGCCCAGTACTTC.

V is TRBV4-3 and J is TRBJ2-1; D might be TRBD2 (6 bases). CDR3 length equals 15 residues. Trimming cost V 4 bases and J 0 bases, with 10 bases left between them. In germline, CDR1 is LGHNA, CDR2 YSLEER. The CDR3 nucleotides are TGCGCCAGCAGCCGGGACTGGAGCTCCTACAATGAGCAGTTCTTC. It is translated as CASSRDWSSYNEQFF.

V and J are TRBV28 and TRBJ1-4, with D hard to call. The V gene's germline CDR1 is MDHEN and CDR2 SYDVKM. CDR3 length: 15 amino acids. V lost 6 bases and J 3 bases, leaving 14 bases between the germline ends. The DNA of the CDR3 is TGTGCCAGCAGGGCTCCGGGCCCAGCTAATGAAAAACTGTTTTTT. It codes for CASRAPGPANEKLFF.

This clone was seen once. The V call is TRBV5-1, the J call TRBJ2-2, with TRBD2 matching 11 bases. J gave up 6 bases and V 4 bases, and 5 bases lay outside the gene matches. Germline loops: CDR1 SGHRS, CDR2 YFSETQ. The CDR3 consists of 15 residues. The CDR3 DNA reads TGCGCCAGCAGCCCCACTAGCGGGAGCGCCGGGGAGCTGTTTTTT. It yields the protein CASSPTSGSAGELFF.

The genes are TRBV4-2 and TRBJ2-5; D is possibly TRBD1 or TRBD2 (6 bases each). The CDR3 is made up of 15 amino acids. Germline CDR1 and CDR2: LGHNA and YNFKEQ. V gave up 0 bases and J gave up 5 bases, with 13 bases separating them. This chain's CDR3 is CASSQDKGGWETQYF. CDR3 nucleotides: TGTGCCAGCAGCCAAGATAAGGGGGGTTGGGAGACCCAGTACTTC.

This clone was counted a few times. V gene TRBV5-1 combines with J gene TRBJ2-1, with D uncertain. The CDR3 is made up of 15 amino acids. Germline CDR1 is SGHRS and CDR2 is YFSETQ. V gave up 3 bases and J gave up 0 bases, with 10 bases separating them. CDR3 loop: CASSWTASSYNEQFF. In nucleotides, the CDR3 is TGCGCCAGCAGCTGGACCGCGAGCTCCTACAATGAGCAGTTCTTC.

V is TRBV7-2 and J is TRBJ2-7; D gene uncertain. Germline-derived CDR1 and CDR2 are SGHTA and FQGNSA. Trimming left V 1 base short and J 6 bases short, with 10 bases between. This CDR3 is 13 amino acids long. The CDR3 loop reads CASSLGLSVEQYF. CDR3 nucleotides: TGTGCCAGCAGCTTAGGACTTTCCGTCGAGCAGTACTTC.

V usage is TRBV7-2 and J usage is TRBJ2-1; possibly TRBD2 for D (6 bases). V lost 10 bases, J lost 1 base, and 14 bases lay in between. This CDR3 comprises 14 residues. CDR1 and CDR2 (germline): SGHTA, FQGNSA. The CDR3 sequence is CATKIGGSYNEQFF. The CDR3 nucleotides are TGTGCCACCAAGATCGGGGGATCCTACAATGAGCAGTTCTTC.

This clone was found a few times. The chain is built from TRBV5-4 and TRBJ2-5; TRBD2 matches 16 bases. This CDR3 has 16 residues. Per germline, CDR1 SGHNT and CDR2 YYREEE (reference sequence). V dropped 4 bases and J dropped 5; count of bases not matched to a gene: 5. The CDR3 is CASSEGLAGGPETQYF. CDR3 nucleotides: TGTGCCAGCAGCGAGGGACTAGCGGGAGGGCCTGAGACCCAGTACTTC.

J is TRBJ1-1 and V is TRBV7-9; weak D call: TRBD1 (6 bases). V gave up 8 bases and J gave up 2 bases, with 9 bases separating them. CDR3 length equals 12 residues. Germline V gene data show CDR1 as SEHNR and CDR2 as FQNEAQ (reference sequence). CDR3 loop: CASGGLNTEAFF. Written as DNA, the CDR3 is TGTGCCAGCGGGGGCCTAAACACTGAAGCTTTCTTT. Supplemented by reference TRBV7-9 and TRBJ1-1, the full variable domain reads DTGVSQNPRHKITKRGQNVTFRCDPISEHNRLYWYRQTLGQGPEFLTYFQNEAQLEKSRLLSDRFSAERPKGSFSTLEIQRTEQGDSAMYLCASGGLNTEAFFGQGTRLTVV.